Listed here are 7 T cell receptor beta chains from one sample, sequenced in a study of blood T cell repertoires in COVID-19. Generated by immunoSEQ multiplex PCR, the TCRdb table keeps only in-frame clones and is missing some. The repertoire has about 170,000 clones, around 84% of them found once; the top ten carry approximately 15%. Source material: peripheral blood. These receptor sequences come from an older woman with COVID-19, enrolled during active disease.

The CDR3 loop reads CATSRGRQGSNYGYTF. CDR3 DNA sequence: TGTGCCACCAGCAGAGGCCGACAGGGATCTAACTATGGCTACACCTTC. The chain combines TRBV15 with TRBJ1-2; 7 bases are shared with TRBD1. This CDR3 contains 16 residues. Losses at the gene ends were 1 base for V and 0 bases for J; bases not matched to a gene: 5. CDR1 LNHNV and CDR2 YYDKDF come from the germline V gene (reference sequence).

The chain joins TRBV30 to TRBJ1-6; possibly TRBD1 for D (5 bases). Trimming stripped 0 bases from V and 7 bases from J, with 13 bases between. The CDR3 runs 15 residues. CDR1 GTSNPN and CDR2 SVGIG come from the germline V gene (reference sequence). For the CDR3, the DNA is TGTGCCTGGAGTGTATCCGGCCAGGGAAATTCACCCCTCCACTTT. This sequence encodes CAWSVSGQGNSPLHF.

This clone was detected only once. The rearrangement joins TRBV5-1 to TRBJ2-2, with a weak D call TRBD2 (7 bases). Germline V gives CDR1 SGHRS, CDR2 YFSETQ. The CDR3 is 16 residues long. The V end was cut by 4 bases, the J end by 0 bases, with 13 bases between. This CDR3 is CASSPEGGTNTGELFF. The CDR3 DNA sequence: TGCGCCAGCAGCCCGGAGGGGGGGACGAACACCGGGGAGCTGTTTTTT.

V usage is TRBV30 and J usage is TRBJ2-5; TRBD1 aligns across 12 bases. The germline V gene encodes CDR1 GTSNPN and CDR2 SVGIG (reference sequence). The CDR3 runs 15 residues. The ends lost 5 bases at V and 5 bases at J; junction bases unmatched: 9. CDR3: CAWGRDRGLQETQYF. The DNA for the CDR3 is TGTGCCTGGGGGAGGGACAGGGGGCTTCAGGAGACCCAGTACTTC.

This clone has only a few counts. This chain connects TRBV6-6 to TRBJ1-2; D is uncertain. From germline, CDR1 is MNHNY and CDR2 SVGAGI (reference sequence). V lost 5 bases to trimming and J lost 2 bases, with 18 bases between them. The CDR3 has 16 amino acids. The CDR3 spells CASSRGGRSQNYGYTF. CDR3 bases: TGTGCCAGCAGTCGAGGAGGACGGAGCCAGAACTATGGCTACACCTTC.

This chain joins TRBV5-5 and TRBJ1-4; the match to TRBD1 covers 8 bases. The CDR3 covers 16 residues. Germline-derived CDR1 and CDR2 are SGHKS and YYEKEE (reference sequence). The V segment lost 4 bases and the J segment 8 bases; nucleotides outside the gene matches: 13. CDR3 nucleotides: TGTGCCAGCAGCGTGATATCGACAGGGGTAGGGGAAAAACTGTTTTTT. Protein product: CASSVISTGVGEKLFF.

This clone was seen a handful of times. The chain links TRBV1 to TRBJ1-1; TRBD1 is the table's D call and was not checked against the DNA. TRBV1 represents a pseudogene. The CDR3 is 14 amino acids. The CDR3 DNA sequence: TGCACCAGCAGCCAAGATGAGGGGGACAGGGACGCTTTCTTT. This gives the protein CTSSQDEGDRDAFF.